These 25 T cell receptor beta chains were all obtained from the same sample, sequenced in a study of STAT5B mutations in CD4+ large granular lymphocyte leukemia. The repertoire was sequenced with immunoSEQ multiplex PCR; TCRdb's copy has only in-frame clones and lacks some. The table includes approximately 20,000 clones, 82% detected once. The sample was CD4+ T cells from blood buffy coats. The source of these receptors is a human donor in good health.

The gene calls are TRBV28 and TRBJ1-5, with D tentatively TRBD1 (5 bases). This CDR3 has 16 amino acids. Germline loops: CDR1 MDHEN, CDR2 SYDVKM. V dropped 4 bases and J dropped 0 bases, with 13 bases sitting between them. The CDR3 region is CASSSAGTHSNQPQHF. The CDR3 nucleotides read TGTGCCAGCAGTTCAGCCGGGACGCATAGCAATCAGCCCCAGCATTTT.

The V gene is TRBV2, the J gene TRBJ2-7, with 9 bases identical to TRBD2. Germline assignment: CDR1 SNHLY and CDR2 FYNNEI. CDR3 length equals 17 residues. Trimming took 1 base from V and 7 from J; bases not matched to a gene: 14. CDR3 bases: TGTGCCAGCAGTGAAGTAATAGCGGGGGCCGGAGTGTCTGAGCAGTACTTC. It encodes CASSEVIAGAGVSEQYF. The full variable domain, rest sourced from reference TRBV2 and TRBJ2-7, is EPEVTQTPSHQVTQMGQEVILRCVPISNHLYFYWYRQILGQKVEFLVSFYNNEISEKSEIFDDQFSVERPDGSNFTLKIRSTKLEDSAMYFCASSEVIAGAGVSEQYFGPGTRLTVT.

This sequence joins TRBV7-2 and TRBJ2-3; perhaps TRBD2 as D (5 bases). The CDR3 covers 13 residues. The germline V gene encodes CDR1 SGHTA and CDR2 FQGNSA. The ends were cut back, 8 bases at V and 0 bases at J, with 9 bases in the middle. The CDR3 protein is CASRLASTDTQYF. CDR3 coding DNA: TGTGCCAGCCGCCTAGCTAGCACAGATACGCAGTATTTT.

The chain couples TRBV27 to TRBJ2-3; D is ambiguous. The CDR3 has 12 residues. Trimming removed 6 bases at V and 0 bases at J, with 4 bases between. CDR1 is MNHEY and CDR2 is SMNVEV in the germline V gene (reference sequence). CDR3 DNA sequence: TGTGCCAGCAGCCCTAGCACAGATACGCAGTATTTT. Its protein product is CASSPSTDTQYF.

This chain connects TRBV30 to TRBJ2-7; weak D call: TRBD2 (6 bases). Germline CDR1 and CDR2: GTSNPN and SVGIG (reference sequence). V dropped 1 base and J dropped 4 bases, with 11 bases sitting between them. The CDR3 is made up of 13 amino acids. The CDR3 spells CAWSGSGGYEQYF. CDR3 nucleotide sequence: TGTGCCTGGAGTGGTAGCGGCGGATACGAGCAGTACTTC.

The sample holds one count of this clone. This chain uses TRBV28 with TRBJ2-3; weak D call: TRBD2 (6 bases). Germline V gene sequence: CDR1 MDHEN, CDR2 SYDVKM. CDR3 size: 15 residues. The V end lost 6 bases, the J end lost 0 bases, and 13 bases lay between the germline ends. The CDR3 bases are TGTGCCAGCAGCCCCCGCGGGGCTAGCACAGATACGCAGTATTTT. Encoded protein: CASSPRGASTDTQYF.

The genes are TRBV10-2 and TRBJ2-7; possible D gene TRBD2, 6 bases. V gave up 6 bases and J gave up 2 bases, with 14 bases separating them. From germline, CDR1 is WSHSY and CDR2 SAAADI. The CDR3 loop spans 14 amino acids. As DNA, the CDR3 is TGCGCCAGCAGGGCTTTAGCGGAGACCTACGAGCAGTACTTC. This translates into CASRALAETYEQYF.

This clone was seen a handful of times. V gene TRBV28 combines with J gene TRBJ1-6; maybe TRBD1 (5 bases). CDR1 and CDR2 from the germline V gene are MDHEN and SYDVKM. The CDR3 is made up of 14 amino acids. V lost 6 bases and J 7 bases, leaving 13 bases between the germline ends. The CDR3 DNA follows: TGTGCCAGCAGACTGGGGGGTTGGAATTCACCCCTCCACTTT. Translation gives CASRLGGWNSPLHF.

V is TRBV7-9 and J is TRBJ1-2; no reliable D call. Germline lookup yields CDR1 SEHNR and CDR2 FQNEAQ (reference sequence). The CDR3 covers 12 residues. The V gene lost 5 bases and the J gene lost 2 bases, with 6 bases spanning the gap. DNA of the CDR3: TGTGCCAGCAGCCCAGGAAACTATGGCTACACCTTC. Its translation is CASSPGNYGYTF.

J is TRBJ2-3 and V is TRBV29-1; maybe TRBD1 (7 bases). This CDR3 contains 13 residues. Trimming removed 7 bases from V and 2 bases from J, with 13 bases in between. Germline V CDR1 and CDR2: SQVTM, ANQGSEA. This CDR3 is CSARQGLTDTQYF. In nucleotides, the CDR3 is TGCAGCGCGAGACAGGGACTCACAGATACGCAGTATTTT.

The chain combines TRBV27 with TRBJ2-5; D remains ambiguous. The V and J ends lost 6 bases and 4 bases respectively, with 12 bases between them. This CDR3 has 13 residues. Germline V gene data show CDR1 as MNHEY and CDR2 as SMNVEV (reference sequence). CDR3 in amino acids: CASSFVRGETQYF. The CDR3, as DNA: TGTGCCAGCAGCTTTGTCCGAGGAGAGACCCAGTACTTC.

This chain uses TRBV6-6 with TRBJ1-2; TRBD1 might be the D (6 bases). V lost 4 bases to trimming and J lost 3 bases, with 9 bases between them. The CDR3 covers 13 residues. Germline V gene sequence: CDR1 MNHNY, CDR2 SVGAGI (reference sequence). The CDR3 sequence is CASSFNRDYGYTF. CDR3 in DNA: TGTGCCAGCAGTTTCAACAGGGACTATGGCTACACCTTC.

The chain employs TRBV9 and TRBJ2-1; 10 bases fit TRBD2. The CDR3 spans 15 residues. Germline V gene sequence: CDR1 SGDLS, CDR2 YYNGEE. The trim removed 4 bases at V and 3 bases at J, leaving 4 bases unmatched. The CDR3 spells CASSTSGDFYNEQFF. The CDR3 DNA follows: TGTGCCAGCAGCACTAGCGGGGACTTCTACAATGAGCAGTTCTTC.

There are a few counts of this clone. The chain recombines TRBV4-3 with TRBJ2-2; 9 bases line up with TRBD2. This CDR3 region has 19 residues. In germline, CDR1 is LGHNA, CDR2 YSLEER. V shed 1 base and J 1 base; nucleotides not matched to a gene: 10. CDR3 DNA: TGCGCCAGCAGCCAAGTCCTACAAGGTAGCGGGAGGAACACCGGGGAGCTGTTTTTT. Translating gives CASSQVLQGSGRNTGELFF.

The chain couples TRBV11-3 to TRBJ2-1; TRBD1 might be the D (5 bases). CDR3 length: 15 amino acids. Trimming pared 5 bases from V and 6 bases from J, leaving 17 bases between. Germline values: CDR1 SGHNT, CDR2 YENEEA. CDR3 nucleotide sequence: TGTGCCAGCAGCCGCCGAGGTTTGGGGCTCAATGAGCAGTTCTTC. This codes for CASSRRGLGLNEQFF.

This chain connects TRBV18 to TRBJ2-5; D is possibly TRBD2 (6 bases). The end of the DNA is better explained by TRBJ2-7, so the J call may be wrong. This CDR3 contains 17 residues. Germline V gene lookup returns CDR1 KGHSH and CDR2 LQKENI. The CDR3 loop reads CASSLQAYGGSSYEQYF. CDR3 DNA sequence: TGTGCCAGCTCACTTCAGGCGTACGGGGGTTCCTCCTACGAGCAGTACTTC.

This clone came up once. The chain links TRBV5-1 to TRBJ2-1, with 11 nucleotides matching TRBD2. After removal of 3 bases from V and 9 bases from J, the junction contained 14 bases not matched to a gene. This CDR3 contains 17 residues. Germline loops: CDR1 SGHRS, CDR2 YFSETQ. CDR3 DNA: TGCGCCAGCAGCTGGCAGTTACTAGCGGGGGAGATCACTGAGCAGTTCTTC. Amino acids: CASSWQLLAGEITEQFF.

The chain combines TRBV19 with TRBJ2-1; TRBD1 aligns across 11 bases. Germline lookup yields CDR1 LNHDA and CDR2 SQIVND (reference sequence). There are 17 residues in the CDR3. V shed 5 bases, J shed 4 bases, and the junction held 10 bases outside the gene matches. CDR3 bases: TGTGCCAGTAGTCCCACGGCGGGACAGGGGGGTTACAATGAGCAGTTCTTC. Amino acids: CASSPTAGQGGYNEQFF.

The chain couples TRBV18 to TRBJ2-2; D may be TRBD2 (6 bases). V lost 3 bases to trimming and J lost 3 bases, with 14 bases between them. This CDR3 is 16 amino acids long. Germline values: CDR1 KGHSH, CDR2 LQKENI. CDR3 protein: CASSPQLARDTGELFF. The CDR3, as DNA: TGTGCCAGCTCACCCCAACTAGCCCGGGACACCGGGGAGCTGTTTTTT.

This chain links TRBV7-8 with TRBJ2-1; D uncertain. The germline gives CDR1 SGHVS, CDR2 FQNEAQ. V lost 3 bases to trimming and J lost 10 bases, with 28 bases between them. The CDR3 consists of 18 residues. CDR3 coding DNA: TGTGCCAGCAGCTTCAGCCCTTGGACCGCCGACCGCTACAGCGAGCAGTTCTTC. Translating it yields CASSFSPWTADRYSEQFF.

This clone has only a few counts. This chain connects TRBV7-2 to TRBJ2-7, with 11 bases lining up with TRBD2. Germline values: CDR1 SGHTA, CDR2 FQGNSA. Losses at the gene ends were 5 bases for V and 2 bases for J; bases not matched to a gene: 8. This CDR3 has 16 amino acids. CDR3 residues: CASSPFGTSGAYEQYF. In DNA form, the CDR3 reads TGTGCCAGCAGCCCCTTCGGGACTAGCGGTGCCTACGAGCAGTACTTC.

The chain employs TRBV5-3 and TRBJ2-6; TRBD1 matches at 8 bases. TRBV5-3 is reported as an ORF; its role is uncertain. The CDR3 has 18 residues. V lost 0 bases to trimming and J lost 0 bases; unmatched junction nucleotides: 5. CDR3 loop: CARSLGRDRYSGANVLTF. In DNA form, the CDR3 reads TGTGCCAGAAGCTTGGGTCGGGACAGGTACTCTGGGGCCAACGTCCTGACTTTC.

The rearrangement links TRBV5-1 to TRBJ2-7; D is undetermined. The CDR3 extends over 13 amino acids. V lost 3 bases and J 3 bases, leaving 10 bases between the germline ends. From germline, CDR1 is SGHRS and CDR2 YFSETQ. The CDR3 nucleotides read TGCGCCAGCAGCTCCGATATGAACTACGAGCAGTACTTC. Residues: CASSSDMNYEQYF. Using reference TRBV5-1 and TRBJ2-7 for the parts outside the CDR3, the full variable domain is KAGVTQTPRYLIKTRGQQVTLSCSPISGHRSVSWYQQTPGQGLQFLFEYFSETQRNKGNFPGRFSGRQFSNSRSEMNVSTLELGDSALYLCASSSDMNYEQYFGPGTRLTVT.

The chain has TRBV25-1 and TRBJ2-5; D may be TRBD2 (6 bases). The CDR3 loop spans 14 amino acids. Germline V gene data show CDR1 as MGHDK and CDR2 as SYGVNS. V lost 4 bases and J 5 bases, leaving 14 bases between the germline ends. CDR3 region: CASSVGGLGETQYF. In nucleotides, the CDR3 is TGTGCCAGCAGTGTGGGAGGCCTCGGGGAGACCCAGTACTTC.

This clone was picked up one time. The V and J genes are TRBV27 and TRBJ1-5; 11 bases fit TRBD1. The CDR3 runs to 17 residues. V dropped 0 bases and J dropped 3; count of bases not matched to a gene: 4. Germline CDR1 reads MNHEY; CDR2 reads SMNVEV (reference sequence). As DNA, the CDR3 is TGTGCCAGCAGTTTATCTGGGACAGGGGGTAACAATCAGCCCCAGCATTTT. It encodes CASSLSGTGGNNQPQHF.